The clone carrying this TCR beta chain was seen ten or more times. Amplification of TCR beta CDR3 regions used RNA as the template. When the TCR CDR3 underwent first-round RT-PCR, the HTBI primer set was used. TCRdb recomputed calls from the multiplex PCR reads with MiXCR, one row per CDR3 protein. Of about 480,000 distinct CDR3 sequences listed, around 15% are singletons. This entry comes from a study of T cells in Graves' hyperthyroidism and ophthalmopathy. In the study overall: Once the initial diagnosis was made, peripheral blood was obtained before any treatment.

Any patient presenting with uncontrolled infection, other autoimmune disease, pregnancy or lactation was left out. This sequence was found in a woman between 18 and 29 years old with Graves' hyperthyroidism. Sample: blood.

The CDR3 DNA follows: TGCGCCAGCAGCTTGGCCCCCGACCCCTCCTACGAGCAGTACGTC. Translation: CASSLAPDPSYEQYV. This chain connects TRBV5-1 to TRBJ2-7, with unresolved D. CDR1 SGHRS and CDR2 YFSETQ come from the germline V gene. Trimming left V 0 bases short and J 0 bases short, with 10 bases between. This CDR3 is built from 15 residues.